The sequence of this T cell receptor beta chain was determined in a study of blood T cell repertoires in COVID-19. Whole-study context: The samples span acute and convalescent COVID-19 from the United States, Italy and Spain. The analysed material was cDNA or gDNA that came from T cells, B-cell-depleted T cells, or PBMCs.

The CDR3 contains 14 residues. The V and J ends lost 2 bases and 2 bases respectively, with 6 bases between them. In germline, CDR1 is WNHNN, CDR2 SYGVQD (reference sequence). Original data processing: Cell counts per sample came from amplifying reference gene primers. The data were produced by immunoSEQ multiplex PCR, yet TCRdb's version contains in-frame clones alone and is incomplete. The V and J calls and clone size are taken from that table; D and trimming were inferred from the DNA. This table holds 85,000 to 95,000 clones, around 87% found once. This sequence originates from a human donor with acute or convalescent COVID-19. The donor label of this sample is uncertain. Material for sequencing was peripheral blood. V usage is TRBV10-1 and J usage is TRBJ2-2; a weak D match, TRBD1 (5 bases). In DNA, the CDR3 is TGCGCCAGCAGTGAGGGACAAAACACCGGGGAGCTGTTTTTT. Residues: CASSEGQNTGELFF.